Described below is a single TCR beta chain sequence and its context. Its antigen is not yet known. No much larger clone is present one base from it, and per-base qualities are unavailable. TCRbeta rearrangements were sequenced from genomic DNA using the immunoSEQ assay at survey resolution. Per the source publication's procedure: In the TCR sequencing data, the smallest productive clonotype frequency that could be detected was 2.59 x 10-5. Only productive TCRbeta rearrangements, defined as complete and in-frame sequences, were included in the analyses. Simpson clonality, calculated in the immunoSEQ Analyzer version 3.0, was used as the measure of sample clonality. Clones were grouped by frequency into very rare, small, medium, large (1-20%) or hyperexpanded (>20%) categories. Generation probabilities were estimated with OLGA 1.2.3, V-gene circos plots were made with VDJtools, specificities were searched in VDJdb, and CDR3 motifs were identified with GLIPH. TCRdb mirrors the immuneACCESS table, restricted to in-frame sequences. Some clones are absent from its copies; in checked studies, under half trace to an unresolved V gene, and the reason for the others is unknown. V, J and clone size derive from that table, while D and trimming were established from the DNA sequence. The sample data list approximately 30,000 clones, and under 85% of these were observed just once. Around 1.9% of the sample lies in the top ten.

The healthy controls were 35 or so blood donors, and the buffy coats of these donors were supplied by the Finnish Red Cross blood service. All TCR-sequenced material derived from peripheral blood: patient blood samples and healthy donor buffy coats. Peripheral blood mononuclear cells were isolated by Ficoll-Hypaque gradient centrifugation. CD4+ cells were purified magnetically from the buffy coats of healthy controls. Genomic DNA was extracted using the Gentra Puregene Cell and Tissue kit, and a Qubit 2.0 fluorometer was used to quantify it. Per the germline V gene, SGHDT is the CDR1 and YYEEEE is the CDR2. V is trimmed back by 1 base and J by 8 bases, and the junction contains 12 bases that no gene match accounts for. Inclusive of the bounding cysteine and phenylalanine, the CDR3 is 16 residues long. Only CDR3 DNA is held: 48 bases, read in frame from base 1. This sample stems from a study of STAT5B mutations in CD4+ large granular lymphocyte leukemia (dated by TCRdb to between 2022 and 2023). Regarding the complete study: Among the healthy controls, the CDR3 'QG' motif was associated with a particular HLA allele. Flow cytometry on FACSCanto II or FACSVerse confirmed that purified fractions exceeded 95% purity among lymphocytes. The study compared the TCRbeta repertoires of patients with CD4+ T-cell large granular lymphocyte leukemia against those of healthy blood donors.

Broad study findings and their caveats: The data were not HLA-matched, and the higher clonality in CD4+ T-LGLL than in CD8+ T-LGLL could be due to the relatively small sample size. Enrichment of TRBV06-family usage was observed among the top patient clones (8/27) relative to healthy controls (2/35). CD4-sorted patient repertoires appeared more clonal than healthy CD4+ repertoires, and this difference persisted after removing the putative leukemic clones. Each patient's main leukemic clonotypes were private, but approximately 27% of these clonotypes showed up at low frequency in the non-leukemic repertoires of other patients.

In this chain, TRBV5-6 is recombined with TRBJ1-3, and 7 junctional nucleotides match TRBD1. The TCR sequence derives from a human donor in good health. Sample: CD4+ T cells from blood buffy coats. The sequenced DNA: TGTGCCAGCAGCTTGTTAGGGACAGACGATCTCCACACCATATATTTT. This yields the protein CASSLLGTDDLHTIYF.